This TCR beta chain is from a study of T cells in localized non-small cell lung cancer. The CDR3 covers 13 residues. Per the germline V gene, CDR1 is MDHEN and CDR2 is SYDVKM. V was trimmed by 4 bases and J by 3 bases, leaving 8 bases between them. This table comes from immunoSEQ multiplex PCR, and its TCRdb copy is limited to in-frame clones, with some not included. This table has about 4,600 clones, less than 35% appearing once. The source was lung tumor tissue, collected before any cancer treatment. This chain connects TRBV28 to TRBJ2-3; D remains ambiguous. This sequence was found in a man between 40 and 70 years old with stage II lung adenocarcinoma. The CDR3 DNA follows: TGTGCCAGCAGTTCCCACAGAACAGATACGCAGTATTTT. Amino acids: CASSSHRTDTQYF.